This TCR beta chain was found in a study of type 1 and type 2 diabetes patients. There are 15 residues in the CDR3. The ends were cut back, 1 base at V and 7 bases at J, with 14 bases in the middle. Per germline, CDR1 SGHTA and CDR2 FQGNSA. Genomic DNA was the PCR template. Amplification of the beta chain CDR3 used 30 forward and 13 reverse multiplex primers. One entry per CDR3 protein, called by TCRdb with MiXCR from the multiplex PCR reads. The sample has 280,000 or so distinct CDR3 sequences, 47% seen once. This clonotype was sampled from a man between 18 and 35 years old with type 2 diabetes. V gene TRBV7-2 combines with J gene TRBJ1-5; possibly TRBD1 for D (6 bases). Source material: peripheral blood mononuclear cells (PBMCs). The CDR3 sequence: CASSLEGTFRQPQHF. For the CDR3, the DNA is TGTGCCAGCAGCTTAGAGGGGACATTTCGGCAGCCCCAGCATTTT.